The 30 T cell receptor beta chains below come from one sample, sequenced in a study of T-cell reconstitution after alpha-beta-depleted transplantation in children. The TCRbeta library was prepared with unique molecular identifiers. MiXCR, run by TCRdb on the PCR reads, gives a single entry per CDR3 protein. There are roughly 150,000 distinct CDR3 sequences in the sample; approximately 10% occur only once, and under 15% lies in the top ten. The sample consisted of PBMCs, taken before TCRalphabeta/CD19-depleted stem cell transplant. Receptors were obtained from a boy younger than 10 with acute myeloid leukemia, due to receive a stem cell transplant.

This clonotype was detected ten times or more. The chain has TRBV12-3 or TRBV12-4 and TRBJ1-5; D gene ambiguous. CDR3 length: 15 residues. Trimming cost V 7 bases and J 4 bases, with 17 bases left between them. CDR3 in amino acids: CASTPDGEGNQPQHF. For the CDR3, the DNA is TGTGCCAGCACCCCCGACGGGGAGGGTAATCAGCCCCAGCATTTT.

This clonotype was observed many times. At one end, the junction sequence differs from germline, possibly due to a read error. The gene calls are TRBV11-2 and TRBJ2-1; TRBD2 matches at 9 bases. Looked up from germline, CDR1 is SGHAT and CDR2 is FQNNGV. The CDR3 is 15 residues long. CDR3 DNA sequence: TGTGCCATCAGCTTAGGCGGGAGGGCGTACAATGAGCAGTTCTTC. It is translated as CAISLGGRAYNEQFF.

Many counts were recorded for this clonotype. The chain employs TRBV5-1 and TRBJ1-2, with D maybe TRBD1 (6 bases). V was shortened by 4 bases and J by 2 bases, with 15 bases between the two germline ends. CDR3 length: 15 amino acids. The germline CDR1 and CDR2 sequences are SGHRS and YFSETQ. In DNA form, the CDR3 reads TGCGCCAGCAGCACGACACGGACAGCAAACTATGGCTACACCTTC. Translated, it gives CASSTTRTANYGYTF.

This clonotype occurred many times. The rearrangement links TRBV6-5 to TRBJ2-7, with TRBD2 identical over 9 bases. V lost 2 bases and J lost 7; bases outside the gene matches: 9. The CDR3 sequence is 15 residues long. CDR1 and CDR2 from the germline V gene are MNHEY and SVGAGI. The CDR3 sequence is CASSYGSGRMEEQYF. The DNA for the CDR3 is TGTGCCAGCAGTTACGGTAGCGGGAGAATGGAAGAGCAGTACTTC.

This clonotype was counted at least ten times. This rearrangement joins TRBV5-1 to TRBJ1-6; no clear D. Germline V gene lookup returns CDR1 SGHRS and CDR2 YFSETQ. The ends were cut back, 2 bases at V and 8 bases at J, with 14 bases in the middle. The CDR3 contains 15 residues. CDR3 sequence reads: CASSFLGLTDSPLHF. The CDR3 DNA sequence: TGCGCCAGCAGCTTCCTAGGGCTTACGGATTCACCCCTCCACTTT.

This clonotype was counted ten times or more. This chain joins TRBV20-1 and TRBJ1-5, with D perhaps TRBD1 (6 bases). Per the germline V gene, CDR1 is DFQATT and CDR2 is SNEGSKA (reference sequence). Trimming pared 0 bases from V and 4 bases from J, leaving 19 bases between. The CDR3 is 17 amino acids. CDR3 protein: CSAREAFGRQENQPQHF. The DNA for the CDR3 is TGCAGTGCTAGAGAAGCCTTTGGGAGACAGGAAAATCAGCCCCAGCATTTT.

This clonotype was seen many times. The chain carries TRBV18 and TRBJ1-4; D is ambiguous. Germline V gene data show CDR1 as KGHSH and CDR2 as LQKENI. V lost 1 base, J lost 7 bases, and 4 bases lay in between. The CDR3 extends over 12 amino acids. In DNA form, the CDR3 reads TGTGCCAGCTCACCACAGGGTGAAAAACTGTTTTTT. Translated, it gives CASSPQGEKLFF.

There are many counts of this clonotype. This chain links TRBV5-5 with TRBJ1-5; D uncertain. CDR3 length: 14 residues. Trimming stripped 0 bases from V and 3 bases from J, with 7 bases between. Germline V gene lookup returns CDR1 SGHKS and CDR2 YYEKEE (reference sequence). CDR3 DNA: TGTGCCAGCAGCTTGGTGGCCGTCAATCAGCCCCAGCATTTT. Translated, it gives CASSLVAVNQPQHF. Complete variable domain (other parts from reference TRBV5-5 and TRBJ1-5): DAGVTQSPTHLIKTRGQQVTLRCSPISGHKSVSWYQQVLGQGPQFIFQYYEKEERGRGNFPDRFSARQFPNYSSELNVNALLLGDSALYLCASSLVAVNQPQHFGDGTRLSIL.

This clonotype was recorded many times. The V gene is TRBV7-2, the J gene TRBJ1-1, with D perhaps matching TRBD1 (5 bases). V lost 0 bases and J 7 bases, leaving 15 bases between the germline ends. Germline lookup yields CDR1 SGHTA and CDR2 FQGNSA. The CDR3 spans 15 residues. Here the CDR3 reads CASSLAQGAGYEAFF. CDR3 sequence (DNA): TGTGCCAGCAGCTTAGCGCAAGGGGCAGGATATGAAGCTTTCTTT. Full variable domain (missing parts from reference TRBV7-2 and TRBJ1-1): GAGVSQSPSNKVTEKGKDVELRCDPISGHTALYWYRQSLGQGLEFLIYFQGNSAPDKSGLPSDRFSAERTGGSVSTLTIQRTQQEDSAVYLCASSLAQGAGYEAFFGQGTRLTVV.

Ten or more counts support this clonotype. This chain connects TRBV5-5 to TRBJ1-3, with a possible D match to TRBD1 (6 bases). The CDR3 runs 14 residues. Germline CDR1 reads SGHKS; CDR2 reads YYEKEE (reference sequence). Trimming removed 0 bases from V and 2 bases from J, with 6 bases in between. CDR3 DNA: TGTGCCAGCAGCTTGGGGGGGCCTGGAAACACCATATATTTT. It encodes CASSLGGPGNTIYF.

This clonotype was detected ten times or more. The V gene is TRBV5-1, the J gene TRBJ2-5; TRBD1 is a possible D gene (6 bases). Germline CDR1 reads SGHRS; CDR2 reads YFSETQ. The CDR3 is made up of 15 amino acids. Trimming stripped 4 bases from V and 2 bases from J, with 15 bases between. The CDR3 DNA sequence: TGCGCCAGCAGCCCGGTGGTGACAGGACAAGAGACCCAGTACTTC. Its protein product is CASSPVVTGQETQYF.

This clonotype has a count of ten or more. The V call is TRBV20-1, the J call TRBJ2-7, with 9 bases aligning to TRBD1. Germline CDR1 and CDR2: DFQATT and SNEGSKA (reference sequence). V shed 6 bases, J shed 2 bases, and the junction held 11 bases outside the gene matches. This CDR3 region has 15 residues. CDR3 sequence reads: CSATVQTGGPYEQYF. CDR3 in DNA: TGCAGTGCCACGGTACAGACAGGGGGACCCTACGAGCAGTACTTC.

This clonotype was seen a few times. The V and J genes are TRBV7-9 and TRBJ1-6, with a tentative D call TRBD1 (6 bases). There are 16 residues in the CDR3. V lost 2 bases, J lost 7 bases, and 15 bases lay in between. In germline, CDR1 is SEHNR, CDR2 FQNEAQ (reference sequence). The CDR3 DNA is TGTGCCAGCAGCTTATACGGCACCCAGGGGAATTCACCCCTCCACTTT. Its protein product is CASSLYGTQGNSPLHF. The entire variable domain, with the rest obtained from reference TRBV7-9 and TRBJ1-6, is as follows: DTGVSQNPRHKITKRGQNVTFRCDPISEHNRLYWYRQTLGQGPEFLTYFQNEAQLEKSRLLSDRFSAERPKGSFSTLEIQRTEQGDSAMYLCASSLYGTQGNSPLHFGNGTRLTVT.

This clonotype was observed a single time. Since a much larger clone is just one base distant, this may be a read error. V usage is TRBV20-1 and J usage is TRBJ2-1; 7 bases agree with TRBD2. V lost 3 bases to trimming and J lost 11 bases; unmatched junction nucleotides: 16. This CDR3 region has 15 residues. CDR1 is DFQATT, CDR2 SNEGSKA, per germline (reference sequence). CDR3 sequence (DNA): TGCAGTGCTAGGGGCGGGACTATCGGGGGAAAGAAGCAGTTCTTC. It encodes CSARGGTIGGKKQFF.

This clonotype was detected many times. The rearrangement links TRBV12-3 or TRBV12-4 to TRBJ1-1; no reliable D call. V shed 7 bases and J shed 0 bases, with 15 bases lying between them. The CDR3 extends over 15 amino acids. The CDR3 sequence: CASTIGPKLNTEAFF. In DNA form, the CDR3 reads TGTGCCAGCACCATCGGACCGAAGTTGAACACTGAAGCTTTCTTT.

This clonotype appeared many times. The rearrangement links TRBV28 to TRBJ2-7, with TRBD1 matching over 7 bases. CDR1 is MDHEN and CDR2 is SYDVKM in the germline V gene. Trimming removed 6 bases from V and 1 base from J; junction bases left unmatched: 15. The CDR3 contains 17 residues. The CDR3 here is CASSRNRQGIKSYEQYV. The CDR3 nucleotides read TGTGCCAGCAGCCGCAATAGACAGGGTATCAAGTCCTACGAGCAGTACGTC.

This clonotype appeared many times. The V call is TRBV14, the J call TRBJ1-2; 7 nucleotides agree with TRBD1. V gave up 2 bases and J gave up 8 bases; unmatched junction bases: 8. The CDR3 spans 14 residues. Germline V lookup: CDR1 SGHDN, CDR2 FVKESK. This CDR3 is CASSQHTGVGGYTF. The CDR3 DNA is TGTGCCAGCAGCCAACACACAGGGGTCGGCGGCTACACCTTC.

This clonotype was counted many times. This sequence joins TRBV5-6 and TRBJ2-1, with 11 bases lining up with TRBD2. The V gene end was trimmed by 1 base and the J gene end by 8 bases; junction bases not matched to a gene: 8. From germline, CDR1 is SGHDT and CDR2 YYEEEE. The CDR3 spans 16 residues. CDR3 residues: CASSLNSGGVVYEQFF. As DNA, the CDR3 is TGTGCCAGCAGCTTGAATAGCGGGGGGGTCGTCTATGAGCAGTTCTTC.

This clonotype was counted at least ten times. J is TRBJ2-1 and V is TRBV29-1, with D possibly being TRBD1 (5 bases). Germline-derived CDR1 and CDR2 are SQVTM and ANQGSEA. Trimming took off 4 bases at V and 7 bases at J, with 5 bases between the two ends. The CDR3 sequence is 10 residues long. CDR3 DNA sequence: TGCAGCGTTGCAGGGAATGAGCAGTTCTTC. It translates to CSVAGNEQFF.

In its sample, this clonotype was seen many times. The rearrangement uses TRBV7-3 and TRBJ1-2; 7 bases map to TRBD1. Germline trimming cut 1 base from V and 6 bases from J; bases unmatched to any gene: 2. From germline, CDR1 is SGHTA and CDR2 FQGTGA. The CDR3 is 13 residues long. In DNA, the CDR3 is TGTGCCAGCAGCTTAAGCCAGGGGGATGGCTACACCTTC. Translated, it gives CASSLSQGDGYTF.

In this sample, this clonotype turned up many times. The J gene is TRBJ1-5, the V gene TRBV20-1; D gene ambiguous. Germline V gene sequence: CDR1 DFQATT, CDR2 SNEGSKA (reference sequence). The V gene lost 0 bases and the J gene lost 2 bases, with 14 bases spanning the gap. This CDR3 contains 16 residues. In DNA, the CDR3 is TGCAGTGCTAGAGATGCCGAGAGGGATGGCAATCAGCCCCAGCATTTT. Its protein is CSARDAERDGNQPQHF.

Notes on this clonotype: A much larger clonotype is one base distant, so this may be a read error. The chain joins TRBV6-6 to TRBJ1-2; no definite D call. Germline CDR1 is MNHNY and CDR2 is SVGAGI (reference sequence). The CDR3 is made up of 13 amino acids. CDR3 nucleotide sequence: TGTGCCAGCAGTGAGCTAGCCAACTATCGCTACACCTTC. This encodes CASSELANYRYTF.

This clonotype was seen at least ten times. The V gene is TRBV5-1, the J gene TRBJ2-2, with D perhaps TRBD1 (5 bases). Germline V gene lookup returns CDR1 SGHRS and CDR2 YFSETQ. This CDR3 region has 15 residues. Trimming stripped 2 bases from V and 2 bases from J, with 10 bases between. The CDR3 DNA follows: TGCGCCAGCAGCTTTGCAGGGATTAACACCGGGGAGCTGTTTTTT. This gives the protein CASSFAGINTGELFF.

This clonotype was seen many times. The rearrangement uses TRBV20-1 and TRBJ1-2, with D perhaps matching TRBD1 (6 bases). Trimming pared 2 bases from V and 6 bases from J, leaving 16 bases between. The germline V gene encodes CDR1 DFQATT and CDR2 SNEGSKA (reference sequence). The length of the CDR3 is 14 residues. CDR3 region: CSARRNRVGDGYTF. CDR3 sequence (DNA): TGCAGTGCTAGACGTAACAGGGTAGGGGATGGCTACACCTTC.

Ten or more counts support this clonotype. V usage is TRBV20-1 and J usage is TRBJ1-6; D is possibly TRBD1 (6 bases). From germline, CDR1 is DFQATT and CDR2 SNEGSKA (reference sequence). The CDR3 runs 14 residues. The V and J ends lost 1 base and 9 bases respectively, with 13 bases between them. For the CDR3, the DNA is TGCAGTGCTAGAGCAAGAGGGGGGAGTTCACCCCTCCACTTT. Its protein is CSARARGGSSPLHF.

This clonotype was counted ten times or more. The V gene is TRBV27, the J gene TRBJ1-1; tentatively, D is TRBD1 (5 bases). The CDR3 has 13 residues. The germline gives CDR1 MNHEY, CDR2 SMNVEV (reference sequence). The ends were cut back, 6 bases at V and 10 bases at J, with 18 bases in the middle. The CDR3: CASRIGAQRPAFF. The DNA of the CDR3 is TGTGCCAGCAGGATCGGGGCCCAACGGCCAGCTTTCTTT.

This clonotype has a count of ten or more. The chain employs TRBV5-1 and TRBJ1-1, with D perhaps TRBD1 (5 bases). Looked up from germline, CDR1 is SGHRS and CDR2 is YFSETQ. The CDR3 totals 15 residues. V gave up 0 bases and J gave up 0 bases, with 9 bases separating them. CDR3 in DNA: TGCGCCAGCAGCTTGGGGGGGGGGATGAACACTGAAGCTTTCTTT. This translates into CASSLGGGMNTEAFF.

There are many counts of this clonotype. CDR3: CASRGGMGYGYTF. CDR3 coding DNA: TGTGCCAGCAGGGGCGGGATGGGCTATGGCTACACCTTC. The chain has TRBV12-3 or TRBV12-4 and TRBJ1-2; D call uncertain. This CDR3 comprises 13 residues. Trimming removed 6 bases from V and 4 bases from J, with 12 bases in between.

Ten or more counts support this clonotype. This chain links TRBV3-1 with TRBJ2-5, with 8 bases aligning to TRBD2. This CDR3 has 16 residues. Per germline, CDR1 LGHDT and CDR2 YNNKEL (reference sequence). The ends lost 5 bases at V and 5 bases at J; junction bases unmatched: 13. CDR3 sequence reads: CASSSHGGGFPETQYF. The CDR3 DNA sequence: TGTGCCAGCAGCTCCCACGGCGGGGGGTTCCCGGAGACCCAGTACTTC.

This clonotype was seen repeatedly, ten times or more. The rearrangement uses TRBV12-3 or TRBV12-4 and TRBJ1-1; possibly TRBD1 for D (5 bases). The V end lost 5 bases, the J end lost 0 bases, and 13 bases lay between the germline ends. This CDR3 is 15 amino acids long. CDR3 sequence: CASSTPGNLNTEAFF. The CDR3 nucleotides read TGTGCCAGCAGTACTCCAGGGAATCTGAACACTGAAGCTTTCTTT.